Following are 15 T cell receptor beta chains from one sample sequenced in a study of Ad26.COV2.S vaccination and SARS-CoV-2 variants. Sequenced by immunoSEQ multiplex PCR; TCRdb stores in-frame clones only, minus some. The sample has approximately 480,000 clones; roughly nine tenths are singletons. This sample's treatment: around 19 received Ad26.COV2.S at low or high dose, single or two shots; 5 received placebo; per-sample allocation not given. Specimens were obtained on day 63 following the first vaccine or placebo injection. Specimen: peripheral blood, collected in a trial of Ad26.COV2.S vaccine versus placebo. The receptors were sampled from a person between 18 and 59 years old who received the Ad26.COV2.S COVID-19 vaccine or a placebo.

The rearrangement links TRBV29-1 to TRBJ2-7; no clear D. V was shortened by 6 bases and J by 2 bases, with 17 bases between the two germline ends. Germline V gene lookup returns CDR1 SQVTM and CDR2 ANQGSEA. The CDR3 contains 14 residues. CDR3 in amino acids: CSVRSGLAPYEQYF. The CDR3 DNA reads TGCAGCGTGAGGTCTGGGCTGGCCCCCTACGAGCAGTACTTC.

The V call is TRBV28, the J call TRBJ1-5; D is undetermined. Germline loops: CDR1 MDHEN, CDR2 SYDVKM. V was clipped by 4 bases and J by 7 bases, with 8 bases between them. The CDR3 covers 12 residues. For the CDR3, the DNA is TGTGCCAGCAGTTCCGTAATCCAGCCCCAGCATTTT. This codes for CASSSVIQPQHF.

V and J are TRBV7-2 and TRBJ2-6; 7 nucleotides match TRBD2. J lost 0 bases, V lost 1 base, and 6 bases had no gene match. The CDR3 loop spans 18 amino acids. Germline V gene lookup returns CDR1 SGHTA and CDR2 FQGNSA. The CDR3 nucleotides read TGTGCCAGCAGCTTAGGCGGGGGATGGGGCTCTGGGGCCAACGTCCTGACTTTC. Translating it yields CASSLGGGWGSGANVLTF.

This clone was seen a single time. At the DNA level, this CDR3 is encoded by other sequences in the same sample as well. This rearrangement joins TRBV28 to TRBJ1-1, with D uncertain. Germline V gene data show CDR1 as MDHEN and CDR2 as SYDVKM. The CDR3 spans 13 residues. Trimming removed 5 bases at V and 4 bases at J, with 11 bases between. CDR3 sequence reads: CASSPGGGTEAFF. The CDR3 DNA reads TGTGCCAGCAGTCCCGGAGGAGGCACTGAAGCTTTCTTT.

This clone has at least ten counts. The J gene is TRBJ1-2, the V gene TRBV11-1; TRBD1 matches at 7 bases. The germline V gene encodes CDR1 SGHAT and CDR2 FQDESV (reference sequence). This CDR3 has 14 residues. Losses at the gene ends were 5 bases for V and 5 bases for J; bases not matched to a gene: 8. The CDR3 sequence: CASSNRDRTYGYTF. CDR3 DNA: TGTGCCAGCAGCAACCGGGACAGAACGTATGGCTACACCTTC.

The chain combines TRBV7-3 with TRBJ1-6; no clear D. The CDR3 loop spans 14 amino acids. Germline values: CDR1 SGHTA, CDR2 FQGTGA. Trimming removed 0 bases from V and 6 bases from J, with 6 bases in between. The DNA of the CDR3 is TGTGCCAGCAGCTTAACACCCCGTAATTCACCCCTCCACTTT. It encodes CASSLTPRNSPLHF.

This clone has just one count. The V gene is TRBV20-1, the J gene TRBJ1-5; D is possibly TRBD1 (6 bases). Germline loops: CDR1 DFQATT, CDR2 SNEGSKA (reference sequence). Trimming removed 3 bases at V and 2 bases at J, with 14 bases between. The CDR3 spans 15 residues. This CDR3 reads CSASPGQKGNQPQHF. The CDR3 bases are TGCAGTGCTAGTCCGGGACAAAAGGGCAATCAGCCCCAGCATTTT.

This chain links TRBV5-4 with TRBJ1-1; 9 positions match TRBD1. V gave up 0 bases and J gave up 7 bases; unmatched junction bases: 7. This CDR3 spans 15 amino acids. From germline, CDR1 is SGHNT and CDR2 YYREEE (reference sequence). CDR3 coding DNA: TGTGCCAGCAGCTTGGCGGACAGGGGCCTCGGTGAAGCTTTCTTT. Protein: CASSLADRGLGEAFF.

This clone was picked up a small number of times. J is TRBJ1-2 and V is TRBV7-9; D is ambiguous. V was cut by 5 bases and J by 2 bases, with 9 bases left in between. The CDR3 length is 13 residues. Per germline, CDR1 SEHNR and CDR2 FQNEAQ (reference sequence). The CDR3 DNA follows: TGTGCCAGCAGCCCGACGGAGAACTATGGCTACACCTTC. Translation gives CASSPTENYGYTF.

The chain couples TRBV29-1 to TRBJ1-1, with 7 bases lining up with TRBD1. Germline assignment: CDR1 SQVTM and CDR2 ANQGSEA. V lost 3 bases and J lost 0; bases outside the gene matches: 7. This CDR3 has 15 amino acids. CDR3 amino acids: CSVDPTGTVNTEAFF. CDR3 bases: TGCAGCGTTGACCCCACCGGGACAGTGAACACTGAAGCTTTCTTT.

This clone has only one observation. The genes are TRBV5-1 and TRBJ2-3; no definite D call. CDR1 is SGHRS and CDR2 is YFSETQ in the germline V gene. V dropped 0 bases and J dropped 5 bases, with 10 bases sitting between them. CDR3 length equals 14 residues. CDR3 amino acids: CASSLDVGVDTQYF. DNA for the CDR3: TGCGCCAGCAGCTTGGATGTGGGCGTAGATACGCAGTATTTT.

The chain's CDR3 is CASRPSGYYGYTF. As DNA, the CDR3 is TGTGCCAGCAGACCATCCGGCTACTATGGCTACACCTTC. This chain uses TRBV3-1 (or the pseudogene TRBV3-2) with TRBJ1-2, with D uncertain. Germline lookup yields CDR1 LGHDT and CDR2 YNNKEL (reference sequence). The V end lost 6 bases, the J end lost 3 bases, and 11 bases lay between the germline ends. There are 13 residues in the CDR3.

The chain carries TRBV10-3 and TRBJ2-2; D is ambiguous. CDR3 length: 16 amino acids. The V end lost 6 bases, the J end lost 1 base, and 15 bases lay between the germline ends. CDR1 is ENHRY, CDR2 SYGVKD, per germline. The CDR3 DNA sequence: TGTGCCATCAGCGAGAATCCCCCCAAGAACACCGGGGAGCTGTTTTTT. This gives the protein CAISENPPKNTGELFF.

The chain carries TRBV9 and TRBJ1-4; a possible D gene is TRBD1 (6 bases). Germline V gives CDR1 SGDLS, CDR2 YYNGEE. CDR3 length equals 12 residues. V was clipped by 0 bases and J by 12 bases, with 9 bases between them. The CDR3 spells CASSVDQGQLFF. CDR3 coding DNA: TGTGCCAGCAGCGTAGACCAGGGGCAACTGTTTTTT.

This clone was recorded a few times. This CDR3 is also generated by other DNA sequences in the sample. CDR3 amino acids: CASSLGTNTEAFF. As DNA, the CDR3 is TGCGCCAGCAGCTTGGGGACGAACACTGAAGCTTTCTTT. The chain combines TRBV5-1 with TRBJ1-1; D ambiguous. Trimming took off 0 bases at V and 1 base at J, with 4 bases between the two ends. The germline CDR1 and CDR2 sequences are SGHRS and YFSETQ. This CDR3 contains 13 residues.